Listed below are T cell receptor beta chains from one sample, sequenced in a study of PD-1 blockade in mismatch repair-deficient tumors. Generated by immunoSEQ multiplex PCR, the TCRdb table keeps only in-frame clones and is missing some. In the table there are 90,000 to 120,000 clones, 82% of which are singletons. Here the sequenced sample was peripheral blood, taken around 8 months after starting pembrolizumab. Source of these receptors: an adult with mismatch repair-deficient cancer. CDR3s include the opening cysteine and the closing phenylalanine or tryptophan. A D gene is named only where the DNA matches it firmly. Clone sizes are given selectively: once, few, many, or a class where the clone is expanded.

CDR3nt: TGTGCCAGCAAAGGGACAGGGGGCTACGAGCAGTACTTC
CDR3aa: CASKGTGGYEQYF
d_gene: TRBD1
j_gene: TRBJ2-7
v_gene: TRBV2
abundance: -

CDR3nt: TGTGCCAGCAGCTTTGGGCAGCGGGCGGGCGAGACCCAGTACTTC
CDR3aa: CASSFGQRAGETQYF
d_gene: -
j_gene: TRBJ2-5
v_gene: TRBV11-1
abundance: -

CDR3nt: TGTGCCAGCAGCTCCCAGGGGGCGAGTGAGCAGTTCTTC
CDR3aa: CASSSQGASEQFF
d_gene: TRBD1
j_gene: TRBJ2-1
v_gene: TRBV7-3
abundance: -

CDR3nt: TGTGCCAGCAGCCCCCTGGCACTGAACACTGAAGCTTTCTTT
CDR3aa: CASSPLALNTEAFF
d_gene: -
j_gene: TRBJ1-1
v_gene: TRBV9
abundance: -

CDR3nt: TGTGCCAGCAGTGCCTACGACAGGGTATTTACGTGGGAGACTGAAGCTTTCTTT
CDR3aa: CASSAYDRVFTWETEAFF
d_gene: TRBD1
j_gene: TRBJ1-1
v_gene: TRBV6-1
abundance: -

CDR3nt: TGTGCCAGCAGCCTAGGGACTAGCGGGAGGAGGGATCAAGAGACCCAGTACTTC
CDR3aa: CASSLGTSGRRDQETQYF
d_gene: TRBD2
j_gene: TRBJ2-5
v_gene: TRBV7-2
abundance: -

CDR3nt: TGTGCCAGCAGTGTTCACAGGGCCTCCAAAAACATTCAGTACTTC
CDR3aa: CASSVHRASKNIQYF
d_gene: -
j_gene: TRBJ2-4
v_gene: TRBV6-1
abundance: once

CDR3nt: TGTGCCAGCAGCCCCCGTTCCTTTGAGTTAAGCGAGCAGTTCTTC
CDR3aa: CASSPRSFELSEQFF
d_gene: -
j_gene: TRBJ2-1
v_gene: TRBV7-9
abundance: once

CDR3nt: TGCAGCGGCACCGGGACTAGATATTCCGATACGCAGTATTTT
CDR3aa: CSGTGTRYSDTQYF
d_gene: TRBD2
j_gene: TRBJ2-3
v_gene: TRBV29-1
abundance: -

CDR3nt: TGTGCCAGCAGCTTAAATAGCGGACCTCAAGAGACCCAGTACTTC
CDR3aa: CASSLNSGPQETQYF
d_gene: -
j_gene: TRBJ2-5
v_gene: TRBV7-6
abundance: once